The clone carrying this T cell receptor beta chain was seen at least ten times. The target antigen is unknown. Making the bulk TCR libraries relied on previously described methods and listed TCR primers. One entry per CDR3 protein, called by TCRdb with MiXCR from the PCR reads. Of tens of thousands of distinct CDR3 sequences in the sample, around 18% were seen once. Losses at the gene ends were 5 bases for V and 1 base for J; bases not matched to a gene: 10. The CDR3 covers 16 residues. Germline V lookup: CDR1 MNHEY, CDR2 SMNVEV (reference sequence). The data were obtained in a study of molecular identifiers for immune sequencing clone quantification. Study details: Naive CD8 RNA (approximately 20,000 or 100,000 cells) was divided into five aliquots, with four sequenced. Broader study findings: Investigators reportedly could detect spiked Jurkat TCR RNA from one cell among over 750,000 naive cells. Shared barcodes on identical TCR molecules could underestimate the sizes of highly expanded clones.

The clonotype comes from a human donor in good health. Some libraries in this study had Jurkat cell RNA spiked in. The V call is TRBV27, the J call TRBJ2-5, with 7 bases matching TRBD2. Specimen: naive CD8+ T cells from blood, with Jurkat cell RNA spiked in. Subset specified: FACS-sorted CD8+CD4-CCR7+CD45RA+ naive T cells. CDR3 DNA: TGTGCCAGCAGTCGGAGTGCGGGGAGGGGCCAAGAGACCCAGTACTTC. This encodes CASSRSAGRGQETQYF.